This is a list of T cell receptor beta chains from one sample in a study of OX40 agonist ivuxolimab in advanced cancers. TCRdb keeps only in-frame clones here, not all; method: immunoSEQ multiplex PCR. The repertoire holds 30,000 to 40,000 clones, around nine tenths seen once, with roughly 9.1% in the top ten. Sequencing was performed on CD4+ or CD8+ T cells sorted from blood, taken in a trial of the OX40 agonist ivuxolimab. These receptors were taken from an adult with an advanced solid tumor such as melanoma, head and neck, liver or kidney cancer. Each CDR3 is given with its conserved first and last residue.

CDR3 protein	V gene
CASSPTTALDPNTEAFF	TRBV18
CASSLPGDADTQYF	TRBV27
CASSSGRAAIMNTEAFF	TRBV5-1
CASSPTGTEQFF	TRBV7-3
CASSQARVGYTF	TRBV14
CASSSRDGDSNQPQHF	TRBV28
CASSYSSSGGHNEQFF	TRBV6-5
CASSLGSNQPQHF	TRBV5-4
CASTPGQTYEQYF	TRBV6-1
CASSQVPAGASYNEQFF	TRBV4-2
CASSEVSGGTGYTF	TRBV6-1
CASSPRRNKYEQYF	TRBV18
CASSIGRTRGNQPQHF	TRBV19
CASSSTGVRGVNTEAFF	TRBV27
CASKSTAGNTEAFF	TRBV6-1
CASSLSGQGNQPQHF	TRBV7-9
CASGGGANYGYTF	TRBV28
CASRVTGPNTEAFF	TRBV6-5
CASSWGRFMNTEAFF	TRBV27
CAWKVGGSQETQYF	TRBV30
CASSFRLAGSEQYF	TRBV5-1
CASSLSWASGSFNEQFF	TRBV28
CASSVQTGTDTQYF	TRBV9
CASRITGQETQYF	TRBV5-1
CASSFRKNTEAFF	TRBV7-2
CASSLDRGTEAFF	TRBV7-3
CASRELEGGNNEQFF	TRBV2
CAWSGVREKLFF	TRBV30
CASSLGTSGGNNEQFF	TRBV11-3
CASSLLGGGGTEAFF	TRBV28
CASSIGGYEQYF	TRBV19
CASSEDTNYGYTF	TRBV10-1
CASSEIYSSGRSEQYF	TRBV25-1
CASTLRTGVGYTF	TRBV28
CASSSRLVANTEAFF	TRBV7-9
CASSPWGRAAGYTEAFF	TRBV27
CASSLGRDQETQYF	TRBV5-1
CAISESGRVYQETQYF	TRBV10-3
CASSQDSRASTDTQYF	TRBV4-3
CASSGTRYYEQYF	TRBV6-5
CASTGTSGSYEQYF	TRBV27
CACTPAGSYNSPLHF	TRBV30
CASSPTGWSSYNSPLHF	TRBV18
CASSPPVRDNEQFF	TRBV18
CASSLLQGAVHGYTF	TRBV5-8
CASSPPSSTDTQYF	TRBV18
CASSEPGTDYEQYF	TRBV2
CASSGLAGDRGDTQYF	TRBV5-1